These 2 T cell receptor beta chains were all obtained from the same sample, sequenced in a study of cytomegalovirus exposure and HLA in healthy donors. Amplification used 60 Vbeta primers and 13 Jbeta primers. Sequenced by immunoSEQ multiplex PCR; TCRdb stores in-frame clones only, minus some. The sample table sets out more than 140,000 clones. Material for sequencing was PBMCs. All receptors derive from a woman aged 18 to 35 in good health and CMV-seronegative.

The V call is TRBV19, the J call TRBJ2-1; 10 bases are a match to TRBD2. Germline trimming cut 3 bases from V and 8 bases from J; bases unmatched to any gene: 7. Looked up from germline, CDR1 is LNHDA and CDR2 is SQIVND (reference sequence). CDR3 length equals 15 residues. The CDR3 here is CASSIPAGGAYEQFF. The CDR3 DNA reads TGTGCCAGTAGTATCCCAGCGGGAGGGGCGTATGAGCAGTTCTTC.

A note on this clone: One end of the junction is discordant with germline, which a read error may explain. V and J are TRBV25-1 and TRBJ2-1; no definite D call. Germline CDR1 is MGHDK and CDR2 is SYGVNS. This CDR3 spans 12 amino acids. CDR3 coding DNA: TGTGCCAGCAGTGACGTAAGGAGTCGGTTGGTCTTC. Its translation: CASSDVRSRLVF.